This TCR beta chain originates from a study of technical replicates of blood from a few donors. Germline values: CDR1 SGHAT, CDR2 FQNNGV. The CDR3 has 15 residues. V shed 6 bases, J shed 4 bases, and the junction held 11 bases outside the gene matches. The protocol was immunoSEQ multiplex PCR, while the TCRdb copy is restricted to in-frame clones and leaves out a portion. The repertoire includes some 74,000 clones, approximately 97% of them detected once, and 0.25% to 0.35% sits in the top ten. Source material: T cells isolated from PBMCs. The V gene is TRBV11-2, the J gene TRBJ2-7; 8 bases align to TRBD2. This clonotype originated in a human donor in good health. The CDR3 DNA reads TGTGCCAGCAGTTGGCTTTTAGCGGGATTTTACGAGCAGTACTTC. Amino acids: CASSWLLAGFYEQYF.